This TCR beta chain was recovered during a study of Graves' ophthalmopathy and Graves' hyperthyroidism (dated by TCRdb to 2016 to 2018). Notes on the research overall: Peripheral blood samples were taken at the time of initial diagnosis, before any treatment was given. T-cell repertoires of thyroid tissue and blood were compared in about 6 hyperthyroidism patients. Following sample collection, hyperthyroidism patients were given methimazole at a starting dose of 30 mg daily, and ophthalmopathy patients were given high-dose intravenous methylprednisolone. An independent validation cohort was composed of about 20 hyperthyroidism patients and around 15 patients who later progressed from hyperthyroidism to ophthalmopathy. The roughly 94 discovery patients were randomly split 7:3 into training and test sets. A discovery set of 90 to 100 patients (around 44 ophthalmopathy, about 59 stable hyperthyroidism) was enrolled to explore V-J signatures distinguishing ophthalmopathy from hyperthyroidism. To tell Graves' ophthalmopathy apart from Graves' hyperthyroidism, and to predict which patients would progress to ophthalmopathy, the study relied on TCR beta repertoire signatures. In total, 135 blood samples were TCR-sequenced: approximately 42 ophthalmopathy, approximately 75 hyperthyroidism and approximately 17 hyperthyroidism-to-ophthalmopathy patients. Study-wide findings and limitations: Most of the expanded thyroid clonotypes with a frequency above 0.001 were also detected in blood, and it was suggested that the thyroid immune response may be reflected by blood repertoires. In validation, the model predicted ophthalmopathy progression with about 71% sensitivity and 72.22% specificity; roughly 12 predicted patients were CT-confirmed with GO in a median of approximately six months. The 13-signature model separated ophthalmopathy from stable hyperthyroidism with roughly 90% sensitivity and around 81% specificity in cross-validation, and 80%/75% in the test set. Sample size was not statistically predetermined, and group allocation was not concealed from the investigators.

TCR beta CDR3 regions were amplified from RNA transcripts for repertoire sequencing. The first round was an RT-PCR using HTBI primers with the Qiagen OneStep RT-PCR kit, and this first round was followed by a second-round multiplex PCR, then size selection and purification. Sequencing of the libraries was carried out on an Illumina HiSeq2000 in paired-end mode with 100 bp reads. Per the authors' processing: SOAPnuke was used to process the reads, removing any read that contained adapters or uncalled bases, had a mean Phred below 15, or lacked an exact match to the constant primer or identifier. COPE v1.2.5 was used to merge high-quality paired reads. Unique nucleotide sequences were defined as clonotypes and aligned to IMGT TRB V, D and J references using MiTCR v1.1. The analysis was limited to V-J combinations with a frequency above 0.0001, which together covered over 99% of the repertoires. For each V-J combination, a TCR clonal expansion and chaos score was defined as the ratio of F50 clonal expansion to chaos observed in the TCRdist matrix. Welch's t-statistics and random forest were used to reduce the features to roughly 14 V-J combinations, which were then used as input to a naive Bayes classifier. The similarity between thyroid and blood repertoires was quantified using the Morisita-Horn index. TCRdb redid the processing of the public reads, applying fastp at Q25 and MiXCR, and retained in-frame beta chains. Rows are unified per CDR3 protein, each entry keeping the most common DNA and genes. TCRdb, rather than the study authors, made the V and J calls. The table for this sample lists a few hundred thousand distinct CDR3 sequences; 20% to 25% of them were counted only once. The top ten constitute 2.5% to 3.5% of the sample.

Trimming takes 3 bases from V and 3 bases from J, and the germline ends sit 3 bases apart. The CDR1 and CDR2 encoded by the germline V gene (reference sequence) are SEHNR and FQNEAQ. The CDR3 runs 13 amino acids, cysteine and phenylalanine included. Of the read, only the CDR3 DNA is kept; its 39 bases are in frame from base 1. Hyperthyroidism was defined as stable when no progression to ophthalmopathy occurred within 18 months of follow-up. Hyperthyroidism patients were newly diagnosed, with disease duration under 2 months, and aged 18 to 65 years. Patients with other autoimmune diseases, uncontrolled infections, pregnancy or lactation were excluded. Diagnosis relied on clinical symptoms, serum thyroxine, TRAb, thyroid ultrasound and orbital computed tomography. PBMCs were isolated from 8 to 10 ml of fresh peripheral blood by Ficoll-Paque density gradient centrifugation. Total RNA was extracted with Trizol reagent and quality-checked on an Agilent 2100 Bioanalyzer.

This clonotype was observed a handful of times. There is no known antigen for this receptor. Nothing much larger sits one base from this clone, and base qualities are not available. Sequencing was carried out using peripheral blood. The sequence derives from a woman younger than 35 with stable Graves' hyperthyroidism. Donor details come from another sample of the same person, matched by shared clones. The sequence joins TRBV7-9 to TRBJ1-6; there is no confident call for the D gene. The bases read TGTGCCAGCAGCTTTAACTATAATTCACCCCTCCACTTT. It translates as CASSFNYNSPLHF.